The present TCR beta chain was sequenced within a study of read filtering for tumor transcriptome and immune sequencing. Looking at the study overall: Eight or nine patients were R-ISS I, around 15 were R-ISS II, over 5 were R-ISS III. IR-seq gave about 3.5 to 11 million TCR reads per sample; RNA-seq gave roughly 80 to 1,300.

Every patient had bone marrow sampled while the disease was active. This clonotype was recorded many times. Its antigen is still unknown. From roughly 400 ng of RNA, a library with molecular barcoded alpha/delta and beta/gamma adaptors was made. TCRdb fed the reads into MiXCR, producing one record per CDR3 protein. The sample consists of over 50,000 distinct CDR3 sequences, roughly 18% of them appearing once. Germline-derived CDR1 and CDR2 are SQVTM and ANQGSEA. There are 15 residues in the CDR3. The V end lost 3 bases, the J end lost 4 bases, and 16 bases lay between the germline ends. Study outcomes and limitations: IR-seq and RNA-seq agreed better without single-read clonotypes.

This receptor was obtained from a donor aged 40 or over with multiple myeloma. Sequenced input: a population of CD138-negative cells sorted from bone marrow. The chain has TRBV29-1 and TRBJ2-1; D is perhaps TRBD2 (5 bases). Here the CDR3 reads CSVDKSRAYYNEQFF. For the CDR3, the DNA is TGCAGCGTTGATAAGTCGAGGGCCTATTACAATGAGCAGTTCTTC.